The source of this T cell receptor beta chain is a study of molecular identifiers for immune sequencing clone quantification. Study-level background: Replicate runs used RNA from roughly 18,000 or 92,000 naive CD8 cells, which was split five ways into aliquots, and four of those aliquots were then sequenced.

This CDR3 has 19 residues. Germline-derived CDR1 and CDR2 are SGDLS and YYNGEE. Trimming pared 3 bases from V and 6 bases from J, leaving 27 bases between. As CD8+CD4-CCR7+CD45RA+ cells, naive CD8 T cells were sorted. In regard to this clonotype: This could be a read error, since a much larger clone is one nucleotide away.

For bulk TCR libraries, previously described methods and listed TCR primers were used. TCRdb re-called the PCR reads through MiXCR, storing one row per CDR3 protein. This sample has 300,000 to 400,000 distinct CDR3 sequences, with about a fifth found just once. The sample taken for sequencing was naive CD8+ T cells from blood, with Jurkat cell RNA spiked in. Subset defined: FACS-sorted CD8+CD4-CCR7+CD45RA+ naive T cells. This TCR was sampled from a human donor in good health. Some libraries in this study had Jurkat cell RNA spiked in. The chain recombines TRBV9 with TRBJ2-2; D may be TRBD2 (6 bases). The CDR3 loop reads CASSAPFGGAGLNPGELFF. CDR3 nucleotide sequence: TGTGCCAGCAGCGCCCCGTTTGGGGGTGCGGGGCTTAACCCCGGGGAGCTGTTTTTT.